Each of the 2 T cell receptor beta chains below was sequenced from the same sample in a study of Graves' ophthalmopathy and Graves' hyperthyroidism. For repertoire sequencing, the TCR beta CDR3 regions were amplified from RNA transcripts. HTBI primers primed a first-round RT-PCR, and a second-round multiplex PCR followed. TCRdb processed the multiplex PCR reads anew with MiXCR; each CDR3 protein has one entry. The sample yields a few hundred thousand distinct CDR3 sequences, just over 15% seen once. The source material was peripheral blood. These receptors came from a woman aged 18-29 years with stable Graves' hyperthyroidism.

This clonotype was counted at least ten times. This chain connects TRBV10-1 to TRBJ2-7; D gene uncertain. The CDR3 totals 12 residues. CDR1 and CDR2 (germline): WNHNN, SYGVQD (reference sequence). V lost 10 bases and J 3 bases, leaving 13 bases between the germline ends. As DNA, the CDR3 is TGCGCCATCCTGAATAGTAGCTACGAGCAGTACTTC. Its protein is CAILNSSYEQYF.

This clonotype appeared many times. The gene calls are TRBV11-2 and TRBJ1-1; D is ambiguous. The CDR3 spans 17 residues. Trimming removed 5 bases at V and 0 bases at J, with 19 bases between. Germline V gene sequence: CDR1 SGHAT, CDR2 FQNNGV. Here the CDR3 reads CASSLDGSSLLNTEAFF. CDR3 DNA: TGTGCCAGCAGCCTTGACGGGAGTAGTCTCTTGAACACTGAAGCTTTCTTT.